The source of this T cell receptor (beta chain) is a study of CXCR3-negative and CXCR3-positive naive CD8 T cells. A note on this clonotype: Its antigen is unidentified.

Points from the study as a whole: The study inferred TCR strength from TRB CDR3 properties and found comparable surface CD5 between naive subsets. Comparably high diversity marked both naive subsets, whereas memory CD8+ cells had much lower diversity.

This CDR3 has 12 residues. In preparing the TRB cDNA libraries, 5' RACE with UMI labels was used. From the 5' RACE reads, TCRdb lists one entry per CDR3 protein and no DNA. The table lists about 130,000 distinct CDR3 sequences. This sequence originates from a human donor in good health. Some clones in this sample may be carry-over from other donors' samples. This chain joins TRBV12-3 or TRBV12-4 and TRBJ2-3. The sequenced material came from naive CXCR3- CD8+ T cells from blood. Noted subset: CD45RO-CCR7+CD27+CD95- naive CD8+ T cells lacking CXCR3 (TNR3-). The CDR3 loop is CASSFNPATQYF.